This T cell receptor (beta chain) stems from a study of shared clonotypes between healthy human individuals. Study at large: Three plates were used per donor for CD4 naive, three for CD4 memory, two for CD8 naive and one for CD8 memory.

Comments on this clone: Its antigen is not known.

Deletions cut 1 base from V and 2 bases from J, with 8 bases between. There are 14 residues in the CDR3. The V gene's germline CDR1 is LGHNA and CDR2 YNFKEQ. Sequenced by immunoSEQ multiplex PCR; TCRdb stores in-frame clones only, minus some. The sample holds approximately 2.3 million clones, 90% to 95% seen once. Findings and caveats of the study: What limited the represented genetic and exposure-history diversity was the small number of donors.

The sample was naive CD4+ T cells from PBMCs. The subset: CD45RA+ positively selected. This clonotype was obtained from a young man in good health. Some clones in this sample may be carry-over from other donors' samples. V usage is TRBV4-2 and J usage is TRBJ1-1; D not resolved. The CDR3 sequence: CASSQGLYNTEAFF. In nucleotides, the CDR3 is TGTGCCAGCAGCCAAGGTTTATATAACACTGAAGCTTTCTTT.